A selection of T cell receptor beta chains follows, all from one sample in a study of cytomegalovirus exposure and HLA in healthy donors. Clones were read by immunoSEQ multiplex PCR, and TCRdb kept only the in-frame ones, dropping some. Counted here are 35,000 to 55,000 clones, roughly 93% occurring once; the ten biggest clones make up around 2.1%. The source material was PBMCs. Every receptor here comes from a woman in her late teens or twenties in good health and CMV-seronegative. Both conserved end residues are part of each CDR3. The D gene is left open where the match is weak. Clone size is shown for a subset of rows, as once, few, many or a class of expanded clone.

DNA: TGTGCCAGTAGTCAGGTAACCGATCAGCCCCAGCATTTT
CDR3: CASSQVTDQPQHF
size: -
J: TRBJ1-5
D: -
V: TRBV19

DNA: TGTGCCAGCAGTTATGGGCTAGCGGGAGGGGGAGAGACCCAGTACTTC
CDR3: CASSYGLAGGGETQYF
size: -
J: TRBJ2-5
D: TRBD2
V: TRBV28

DNA: TGCAGCGTGGGAACAGGGGATTCTGGCGAGCAGTACTTC
CDR3: CSVGTGDSGEQYF
size: -
J: TRBJ2-7
D: TRBD1
V: TRBV29-1

DNA: TGTGCCAGCAGTTTGTTACAGGGCACTGAAGCTTTCTTT
CDR3: CASSLLQGTEAFF
size: once
J: TRBJ1-1
D: -
V: TRBV28

DNA: TGTGCCAGTAGTGCAGGACAGGGAATGAATTCACCCCTCCACTTT
CDR3: CASSAGQGMNSPLHF
size: -
J: TRBJ1-6
D: TRBD1
V: TRBV19

DNA: TGTGCCAGCAGCGCCATACAGGGCACTGAAGCTTTCTTT
CDR3: CASSAIQGTEAFF
size: once
J: TRBJ1-1
D: -
V: TRBV11-3

DNA: TGCGCCAGCAGCCTATCAAACCAGGGGGCCTACAACTATGGCTACACCTTC
CDR3: CASSLSNQGAYNYGYTF
size: -
J: TRBJ1-2
D: TRBD1
V: TRBV4-1

DNA: TGTGCCTGGAGTGGCCAGGGCAATCAGCCCCAGCATTTT
CDR3: CAWSGQGNQPQHF
size: -
J: TRBJ1-5
D: -
V: TRBV30

DNA: TGTGCCAGCAGTCCATCGGCGACAGGTCACGGGCGGGATGAGCAGTTCTTC
CDR3: CASSPSATGHGRDEQFF
size: -
J: TRBJ2-1
D: -
V: TRBV27

DNA: TGTGCCAGCAGCCGTAGGGGCAATGTAGAAAAACTGTTTTTT
CDR3: CASSRRGNVEKLFF
size: -
J: TRBJ1-4
D: -
V: TRBV2

DNA: TGTGCCAGTGATAATACAGTGTCTGGGGCCAACGTCCTGACTTTC
CDR3: CASDNTVSGANVLTF
size: -
J: TRBJ2-6
D: -
V: TRBV19